This T cell receptor beta chain was profiled in a study of blood T cells in healthy people across ages. Then a second PCR, running roughly 7 to 12 cycles, was carried out with a sample-barcoded 5' primer and a J-beta primer mix. TCRdb called the 5' RACE reads again in MiXCR, with one record for every CDR3 protein. The data contain under 1,000,000 distinct CDR3 sequences, about 34% of them singletons. Input material: blood. The TCR originated in a man aged 18 to 29 in good health.

CDR3 bases: TGTGCCAGCAGTTTGGAAATTAGCGGCTACACCTTC. Its translation: CASSLEISGYTF. J is TRBJ1-2 and V is TRBV12-3 or TRBV12-4, with D unclear. The CDR3 is 12 residues long. Trimming removed 3 bases from V and 8 bases from J, with 10 bases in between.